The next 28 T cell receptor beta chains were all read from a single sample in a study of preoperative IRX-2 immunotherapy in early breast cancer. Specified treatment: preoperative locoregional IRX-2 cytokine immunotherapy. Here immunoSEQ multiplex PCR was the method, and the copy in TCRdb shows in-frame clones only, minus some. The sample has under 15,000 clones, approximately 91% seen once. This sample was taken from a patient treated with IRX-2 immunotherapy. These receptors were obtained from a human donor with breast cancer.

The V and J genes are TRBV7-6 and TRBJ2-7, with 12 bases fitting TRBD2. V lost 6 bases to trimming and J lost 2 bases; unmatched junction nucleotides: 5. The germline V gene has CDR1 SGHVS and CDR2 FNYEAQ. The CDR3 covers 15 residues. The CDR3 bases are TGTGCCAGCAGTCGGACTAGCGGGGAGACCTACGAGCAGTACTTC. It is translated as CASSRTSGETYEQYF.

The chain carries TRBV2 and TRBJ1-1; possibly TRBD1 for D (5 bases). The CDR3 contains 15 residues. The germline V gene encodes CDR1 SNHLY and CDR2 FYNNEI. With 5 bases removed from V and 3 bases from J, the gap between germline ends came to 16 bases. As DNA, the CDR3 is TGTGCCAGCAGTAAAACATCAGGGTTATACACTGAAGCTTTCTTT. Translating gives CASSKTSGLYTEAFF.

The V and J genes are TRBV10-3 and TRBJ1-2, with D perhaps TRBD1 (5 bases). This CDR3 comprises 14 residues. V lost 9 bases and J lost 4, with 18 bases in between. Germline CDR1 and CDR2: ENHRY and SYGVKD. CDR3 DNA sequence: TGTGCCATTCACTCGGGGCGCGAGAGCTATGGCTACACCTTC. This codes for CAIHSGRESYGYTF.

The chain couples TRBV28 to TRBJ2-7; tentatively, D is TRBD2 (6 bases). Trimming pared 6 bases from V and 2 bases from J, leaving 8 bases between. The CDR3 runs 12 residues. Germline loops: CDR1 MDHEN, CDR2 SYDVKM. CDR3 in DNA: TGTGCCAGCAGCCGCGGGACCTACGAGCAGTACGTC. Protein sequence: CASSRGTYEQYV.

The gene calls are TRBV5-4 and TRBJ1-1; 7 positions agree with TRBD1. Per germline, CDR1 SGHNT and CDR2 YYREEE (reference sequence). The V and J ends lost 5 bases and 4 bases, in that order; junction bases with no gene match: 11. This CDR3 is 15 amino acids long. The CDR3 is CASREMTGTFTEAFF. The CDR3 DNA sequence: TGTGCCAGCAGAGAAATGACAGGGACGTTCACTGAAGCTTTCTTT.

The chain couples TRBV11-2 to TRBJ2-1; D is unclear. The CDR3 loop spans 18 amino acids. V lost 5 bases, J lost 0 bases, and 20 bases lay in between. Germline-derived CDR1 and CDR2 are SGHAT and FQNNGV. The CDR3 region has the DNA TGTGCCAGCAGCACGCTTAGGTCCGGACCCACCTCCTACAATGAGCAGTTCTTC. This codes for CASSTLRSGPTSYNEQFF.

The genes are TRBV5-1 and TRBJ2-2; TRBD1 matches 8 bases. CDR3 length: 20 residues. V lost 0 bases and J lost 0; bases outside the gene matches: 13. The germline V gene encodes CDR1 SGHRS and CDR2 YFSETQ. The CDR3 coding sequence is TGCGCCAGCAGCTTGGCCAAAGTGGACAGGGTACAGCCGAACACCGGGGAGCTGTTTTTT. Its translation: CASSLAKVDRVQPNTGELFF.

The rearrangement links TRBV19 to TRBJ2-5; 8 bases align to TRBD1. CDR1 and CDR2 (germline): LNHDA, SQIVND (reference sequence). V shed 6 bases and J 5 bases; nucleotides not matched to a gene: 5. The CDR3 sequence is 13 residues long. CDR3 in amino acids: CASSWTGRETQYF. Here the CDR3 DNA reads TGTGCCAGTAGCTGGACAGGGAGGGAGACCCAGTACTTC.

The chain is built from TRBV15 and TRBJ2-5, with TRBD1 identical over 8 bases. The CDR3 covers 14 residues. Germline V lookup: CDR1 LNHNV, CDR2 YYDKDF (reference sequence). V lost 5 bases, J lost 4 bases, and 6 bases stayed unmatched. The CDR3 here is CATSVGQGGETQYF. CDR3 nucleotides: TGTGCCACCAGCGTTGGACAGGGAGGAGAGACCCAGTACTTC.

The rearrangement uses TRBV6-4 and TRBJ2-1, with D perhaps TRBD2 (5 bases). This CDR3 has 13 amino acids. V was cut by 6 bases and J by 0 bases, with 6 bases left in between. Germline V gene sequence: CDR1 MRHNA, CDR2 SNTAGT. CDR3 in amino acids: CASRGSSYNEQFF. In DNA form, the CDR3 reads TGTGCCAGCAGGGGGAGCTCCTACAATGAGCAGTTCTTC.

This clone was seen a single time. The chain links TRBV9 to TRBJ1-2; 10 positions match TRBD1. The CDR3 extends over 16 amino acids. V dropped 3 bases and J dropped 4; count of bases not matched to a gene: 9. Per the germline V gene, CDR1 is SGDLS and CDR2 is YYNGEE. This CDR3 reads CASSEQPGQGSYGYTF. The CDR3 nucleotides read TGTGCCAGCAGCGAGCAACCGGGACAGGGGAGCTATGGCTACACCTTC.

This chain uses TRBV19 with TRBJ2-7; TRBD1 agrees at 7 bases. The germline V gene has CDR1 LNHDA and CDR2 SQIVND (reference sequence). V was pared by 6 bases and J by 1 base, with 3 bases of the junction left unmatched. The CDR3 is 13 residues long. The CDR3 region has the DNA TGTGCCAGTAGCGGGGACAGTTCCTACGAGCAGTACGTC. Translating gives CASSGDSSYEQYV.

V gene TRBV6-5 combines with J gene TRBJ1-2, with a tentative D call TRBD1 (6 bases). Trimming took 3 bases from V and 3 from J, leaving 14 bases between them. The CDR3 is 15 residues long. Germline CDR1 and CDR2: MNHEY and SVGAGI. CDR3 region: CASSYQAGADYGYTF. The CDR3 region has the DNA TGTGCCAGCAGTTATCAGGCAGGGGCGGACTATGGCTACACCTTC.

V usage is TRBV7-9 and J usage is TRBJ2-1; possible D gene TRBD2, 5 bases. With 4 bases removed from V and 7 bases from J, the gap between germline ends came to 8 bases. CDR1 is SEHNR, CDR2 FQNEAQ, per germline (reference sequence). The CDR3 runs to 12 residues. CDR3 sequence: CASSWSGNEQFF. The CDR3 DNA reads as TGTGCCAGCAGCTGGTCGGGGAATGAGCAGTTCTTC.

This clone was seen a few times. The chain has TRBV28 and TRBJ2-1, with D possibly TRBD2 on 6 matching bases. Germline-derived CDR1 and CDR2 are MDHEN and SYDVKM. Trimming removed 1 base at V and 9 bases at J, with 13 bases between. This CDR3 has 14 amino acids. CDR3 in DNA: TGTGCCAGCAGTTTATCGGGGAGGTGGGCTGAGCAGTTCTTC. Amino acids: CASSLSGRWAEQFF. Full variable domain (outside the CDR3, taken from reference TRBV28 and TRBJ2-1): DVKVTQSSRYLVKRTGEKVFLECVQDMDHENMFWYRQDPGLGLRLIYFSYDVKMKEKGDIPEGYSVSREKKERFSLILESASTNQTSMYLCASSLSGRWAEQFFGPGTRLTVL.

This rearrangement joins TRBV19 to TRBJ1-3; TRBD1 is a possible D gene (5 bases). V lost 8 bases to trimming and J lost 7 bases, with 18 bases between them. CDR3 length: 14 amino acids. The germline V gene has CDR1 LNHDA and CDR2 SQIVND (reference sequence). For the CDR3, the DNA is TGTGCCAGTTCTTGGGGGACTGAAGGTAACACCATATATTTT. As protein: CASSWGTEGNTIYF.

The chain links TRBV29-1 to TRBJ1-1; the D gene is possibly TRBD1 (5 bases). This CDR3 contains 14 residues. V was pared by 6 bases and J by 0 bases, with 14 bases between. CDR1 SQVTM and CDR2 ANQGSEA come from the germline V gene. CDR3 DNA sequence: TGCAGCGTGAGTAGGACATTAGTGAACACTGAAGCTTTCTTT. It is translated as CSVSRTLVNTEAFF.

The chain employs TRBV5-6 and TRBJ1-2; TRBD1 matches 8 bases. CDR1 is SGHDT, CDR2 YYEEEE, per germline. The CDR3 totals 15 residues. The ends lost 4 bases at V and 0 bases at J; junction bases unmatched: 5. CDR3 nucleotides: TGTGCCAGCAGCCGAAGGACAGGGCCTAACTATGGCTACACCTTC. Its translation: CASSRRTGPNYGYTF. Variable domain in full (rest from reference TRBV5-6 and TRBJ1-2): DAGVTQSPTHLIKTRGQQVTLRCSPKSGHDTVSWYQQALGQGPQFIFQYYEEEERQRGNFPDRFSGHQFPNYSSELNVNALLLGDSALYLCASSRRTGPNYGYTFGSGTRLTVV.

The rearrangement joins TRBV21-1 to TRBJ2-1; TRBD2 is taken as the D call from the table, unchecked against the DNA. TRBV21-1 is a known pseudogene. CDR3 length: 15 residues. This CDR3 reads CASSKALLGGEEQFF. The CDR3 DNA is TGTGCCAGCAGCAAAGCGCTTTTGGGAGGGGAGGAGCAGTTCTTC.

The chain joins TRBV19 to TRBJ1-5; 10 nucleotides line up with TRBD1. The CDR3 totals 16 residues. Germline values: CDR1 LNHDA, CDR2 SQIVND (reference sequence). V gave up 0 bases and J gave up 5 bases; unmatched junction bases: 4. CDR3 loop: CASSIEGQGMDQPQHF. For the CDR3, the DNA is TGTGCCAGTAGTATAGAGGGACAGGGGATGGATCAGCCCCAGCATTTT.

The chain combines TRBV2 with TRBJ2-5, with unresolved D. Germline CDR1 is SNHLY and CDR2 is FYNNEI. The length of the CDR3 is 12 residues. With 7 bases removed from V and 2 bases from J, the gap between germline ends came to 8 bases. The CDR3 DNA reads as TGTGCCAGCACGTACGAGCAAGAGACCCAGTACTTC. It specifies CASTYEQETQYF.

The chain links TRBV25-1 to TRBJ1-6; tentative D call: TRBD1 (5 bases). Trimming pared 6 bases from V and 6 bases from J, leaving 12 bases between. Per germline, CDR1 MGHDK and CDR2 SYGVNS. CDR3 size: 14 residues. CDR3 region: CASRIQAFNSPLHF. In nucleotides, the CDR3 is TGTGCCAGCAGGATACAGGCCTTTAATTCACCCCTCCACTTT.

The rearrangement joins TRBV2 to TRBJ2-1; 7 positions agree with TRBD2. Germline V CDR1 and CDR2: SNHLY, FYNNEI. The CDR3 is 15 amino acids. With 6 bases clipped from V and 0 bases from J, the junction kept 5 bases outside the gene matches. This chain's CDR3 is CASRELALSYNEQFF. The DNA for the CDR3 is TGTGCCAGCAGGGAACTAGCGCTCTCCTACAATGAGCAGTTCTTC.

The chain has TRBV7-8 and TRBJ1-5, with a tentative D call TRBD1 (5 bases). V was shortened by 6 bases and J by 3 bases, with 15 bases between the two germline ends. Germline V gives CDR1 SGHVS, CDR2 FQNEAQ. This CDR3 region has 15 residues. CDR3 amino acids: CASSSTELHNQPQHF. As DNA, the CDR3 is TGTGCCAGCAGTTCGACAGAGCTCCACAATCAGCCCCAGCATTTT.

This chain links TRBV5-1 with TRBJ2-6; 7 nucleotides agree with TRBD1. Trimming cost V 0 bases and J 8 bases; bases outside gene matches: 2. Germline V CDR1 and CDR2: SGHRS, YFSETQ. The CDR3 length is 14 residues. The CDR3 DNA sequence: TGCGCCAGCAGCTTGGGGGACAGTTCCAACGTCCTGACTTTC. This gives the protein CASSLGDSSNVLTF.

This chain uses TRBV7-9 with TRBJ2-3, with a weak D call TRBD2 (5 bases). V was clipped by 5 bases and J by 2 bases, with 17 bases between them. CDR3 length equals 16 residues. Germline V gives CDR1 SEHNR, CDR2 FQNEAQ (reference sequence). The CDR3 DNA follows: TGTGCCAGCAGCCTTGCCACTAGTCTGACCACAGATACGCAGTATTTT. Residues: CASSLATSLTTDTQYF.

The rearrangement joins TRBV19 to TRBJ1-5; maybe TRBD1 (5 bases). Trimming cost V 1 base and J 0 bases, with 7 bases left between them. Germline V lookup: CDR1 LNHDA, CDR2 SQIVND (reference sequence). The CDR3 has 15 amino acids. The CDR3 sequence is CASSIVGDSNQPQHF. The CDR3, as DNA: TGTGCCAGTAGTATAGTAGGGGATAGCAATCAGCCCCAGCATTTT.

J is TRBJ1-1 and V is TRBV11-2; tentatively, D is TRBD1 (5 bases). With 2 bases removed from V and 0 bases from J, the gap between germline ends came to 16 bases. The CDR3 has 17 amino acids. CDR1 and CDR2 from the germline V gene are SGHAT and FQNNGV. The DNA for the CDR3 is TGTGCCAGCAGCTTAACCGACAGTTTACTCATGAACACTGAAGCTTTCTTT. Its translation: CASSLTDSLLMNTEAFF.